This T cell receptor beta chain was identified during a study of Graves' ophthalmopathy and Graves' hyperthyroidism (dated by TCRdb to between 2017 and 2018). For context, the study as a whole: Peripheral blood samples were taken at the time of initial diagnosis, before any treatment was given. To tell Graves' ophthalmopathy apart from Graves' hyperthyroidism, and to predict which patients would progress to ophthalmopathy, the study relied on TCR beta repertoire signatures. In total, approximately 130 blood samples were TCR-sequenced: approximately 42 ophthalmopathy, some 75 hyperthyroidism and approximately 17 hyperthyroidism-to-ophthalmopathy patients. To explore V-J signatures distinguishing ophthalmopathy from hyperthyroidism, a discovery set of 100 patients (fewer than 45 ophthalmopathy, roughly 55 stable hyperthyroidism) was enrolled. For independent validation, a separate cohort was made up of around 19 hyperthyroidism patients plus 17 patients who later progressed from hyperthyroidism to ophthalmopathy. T-cell repertoires of thyroid tissue and blood were compared in about 6 hyperthyroidism patients. Once sampling was done, hyperthyroidism patients were given methimazole at a starting dose of 30 mg daily, while ophthalmopathy patients were given high-dose intravenous methylprednisolone. The roughly 100 discovery patients were randomly divided into training and test sets at a 7:3 ratio. Summary of the overall study and its limitations: In validation, the model predicted ophthalmopathy progression with about 71% sensitivity and approximately 78% specificity; 12 predicted patients were CT-confirmed with GO in a median of about 7.1 months. No statistical method was used to predetermine the sample size, and group allocation was not hidden from the investigators. Ophthalmopathy was separated from stable hyperthyroidism by the 13-signature model with roughly 87% sensitivity and 81% to 83% specificity in cross-validation and with 80%/75% in the test set. Most expanded thyroid clonotypes with a frequency above 0.001 also appeared in blood, which suggests that blood repertoires may reflect the immune response in the thyroid.

For repertoire sequencing, the TCR beta CDR3 regions were amplified from RNA transcripts. A first-round RT-PCR used HTBI primers with the Qiagen OneStep RT-PCR kit, followed by a second-round multiplex PCR, size selection and purification. Libraries were sequenced on an Illumina HiSeq2000 using paired-end 100 bp reads. Regarding the original processing steps: SOAPnuke was used to process the reads, throwing out any read that had adapters, had uncalled bases, had a mean Phred below 15, or lacked an exact constant-primer or identifier match. COPE v1.2.5 was used to merge high-quality paired reads. Each unique nucleotide sequence was defined as a clonotype, and clonotypes were aligned to IMGT TRB V, D and J references with MiTCR v1.1. Analysis was restricted to V-J combinations with a frequency above 0.0001, which covered about 99% of repertoires. For each V-J combination, a TCR clonal expansion and chaos score was defined as F50 clonal expansion divided by the chaos observed in the TCRdist matrix. Features were reduced by Welch's t-statistics and random forest to around 13 V-J combinations, which fed a naive Bayes classifier. The Morisita-Horn index was used to measure how similar the thyroid and blood repertoires were. The public reads were reanalyzed by TCRdb: fastp trimming at Q25, MiXCR alignment, in-frame beta chains only. Entries that share a CDR3 protein sequence are merged under the most common genes and DNA. The V and J calls come from TCRdb's annotation, not from the publication. Recorded for this sample are roughly 610,000 distinct CDR3 sequences; 22% of them occurred a single time. Roughly 7.4% of the sample is held by the ten biggest clonotypes.

About this clonotype itself: The antigen this receptor binds is unknown. A much more abundant neighbour one base away suggests this may be a read error.

Counted from cysteine to phenylalanine, this CDR3 has 10 amino acids. Just the 30-base CDR3 DNA is kept, in frame starting at base 1. From the germline V gene, CDR1 is SNHLY and CDR2 is FYNNEI. The V and J ends are trimmed by 6 bases and 15 bases, leaving 9 bases between them. Hyperthyroidism was considered stable if no progression to ophthalmopathy occurred within 18 months of follow-up. Patients with hyperthyroidism were aged 18 to 65 years, had been newly diagnosed, and had a disease duration of less than 2 months. Anyone with other autoimmune diseases, uncontrolled infections, pregnancy or lactation was excluded from the study. Diagnosis relied on clinical symptoms, serum thyroxine, TRAb, thyroid ultrasound and orbital computed tomography. PBMCs were isolated from 8 to 10 ml of fresh peripheral blood by Ficoll-Paque density gradient centrifugation. Total RNA was extracted using Trizol reagent, and RNA quality was checked on an Agilent 2100 Bioanalyzer.

The rearrangement joined TRBV2 to TRBJ1-6; a tentative D call is TRBD1 (6 bases match). The sample taken for sequencing was peripheral blood. The sequence derives from a woman younger than 35 with stable Graves' hyperthyroidism. Some clones in this sample may be carry-over from other donors' samples. Donor details come from another sample of the same person, matched by shared clones. The nucleotide sequence is TGTGCCAGCAGGGGGGGGCACCTCCACTTT. This yields the protein CASRGGHLHF.